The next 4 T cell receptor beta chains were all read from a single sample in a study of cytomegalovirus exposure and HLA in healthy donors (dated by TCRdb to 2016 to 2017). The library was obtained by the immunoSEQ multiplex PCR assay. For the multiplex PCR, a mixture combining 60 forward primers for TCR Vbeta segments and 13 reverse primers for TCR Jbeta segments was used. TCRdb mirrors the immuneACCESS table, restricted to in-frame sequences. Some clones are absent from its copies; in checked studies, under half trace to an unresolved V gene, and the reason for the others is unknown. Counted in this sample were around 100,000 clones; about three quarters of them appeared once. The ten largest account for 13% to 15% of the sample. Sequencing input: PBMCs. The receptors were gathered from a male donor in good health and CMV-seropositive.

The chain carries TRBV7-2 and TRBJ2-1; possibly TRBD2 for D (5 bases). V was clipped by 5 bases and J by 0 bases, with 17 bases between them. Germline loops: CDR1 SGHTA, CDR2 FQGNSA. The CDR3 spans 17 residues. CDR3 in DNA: TGTGCCAGCAGCCAACCCGGGGATTGGAGCTCCTACAATGAGCAGTTCTTC. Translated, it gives CASSQPGDWSSYNEQFF.

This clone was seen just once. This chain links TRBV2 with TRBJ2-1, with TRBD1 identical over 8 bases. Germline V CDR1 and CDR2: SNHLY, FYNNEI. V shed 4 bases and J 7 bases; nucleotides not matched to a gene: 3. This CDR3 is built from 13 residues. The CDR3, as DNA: TGTGCCAGCAGTGGGACAGGGATAAATGAGCAGTTCTTC. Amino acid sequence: CASSGTGINEQFF.

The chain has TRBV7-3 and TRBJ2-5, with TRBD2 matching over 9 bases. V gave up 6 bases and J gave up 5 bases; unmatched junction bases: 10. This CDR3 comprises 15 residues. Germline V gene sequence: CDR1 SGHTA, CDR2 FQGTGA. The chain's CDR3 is CASSLGGGALETQYF. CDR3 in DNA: TGTGCCAGCAGTTTGGGCGGGGGGGCCCTGGAGACCCAGTACTTC.

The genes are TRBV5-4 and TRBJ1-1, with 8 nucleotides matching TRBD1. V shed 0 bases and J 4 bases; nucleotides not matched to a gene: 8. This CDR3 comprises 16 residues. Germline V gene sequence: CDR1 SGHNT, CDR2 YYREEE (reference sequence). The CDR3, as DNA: TGTGCCAGCAGCTTGGGGGCAGGGGGCCGAGGCACTGAAGCTTTCTTT. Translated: CASSLGAGGRGTEAFF. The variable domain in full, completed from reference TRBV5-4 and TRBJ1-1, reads ETGVTQSPTHLIKTRGQQVTLRCSSQSGHNTVSWYQQALGQGPQFIFQYYREEENGRGNFPPRFSGLQFPNYSSELNVNALELDDSALYLCASSLGAGGRGTEAFFGQGTRLTVV.